The T cell receptor beta chain under discussion was sequenced for a study of glioma-infiltrating T cells. Per germline, CDR1 MDHEN and CDR2 SYDVKM. CDR3 length equals 16 residues. Between the trimmed V and J ends, which lost 2 bases and 10 bases, there was a span of 23 bases. Findings of the study overall: CDR3 overlap between tissue and blood was very small. Non-neoplastic patients had below-expected tissue-blood divergence, while all gliomas exceeded expectation.

Worth noting for this clonotype: Its antigen remains unidentified.

TCR alpha and beta CDR3 regions were amplified from RNA using iRepertoire nested multiplex PCR. For one-step reverse transcription and amplification, 100-400 ng of tissue mRNA or PBMC total RNA was used. TCRdb called the multiplex PCR reads again in MiXCR, with one record for every CDR3 protein. Of around 99,000 distinct CDR3 sequences listed, less than 30% are singletons. The receptor's source is a human donor with low-grade glioma or glioblastoma, undergoing nonglioma brain surgery, or in good health (not recorded which). Sequenced: glioma tissue, nonneoplastic brain tissue, or PBMCs (not recorded which). V usage is TRBV28 and J usage is TRBJ1-2; the D is unclear. The DNA of the CDR3 is TGTGCCAGCAGTTTAGGAGGGTTCCGGGCTAACTATTACTACACCTTC. As protein: CASSLGGFRANYYYTF.